The source of this T cell receptor beta chain is a study of graft-versus-host responses after intestinal transplantation. Study context: Each patient got anti-thymocyte globulin induction, then tacrolimus and steroids for three to four years. Whole-study results and caveats: Researchers found GvH clones in recipient marrow, and some showed up first in ileum or blood.

Data came from immunoSEQ multiplex PCR; TCRdb stores just in-frame clones and leaves some out. In the table there are tens of thousands of clones, roughly 90% of which are singletons. Germline values: CDR1 SGHVS, CDR2 FNYEAQ. The CDR3 totals 14 residues. Germline trimming cut 4 bases from V and 3 bases from J; bases unmatched to any gene: 4. With respect to this clone: Antigen specificity is unknown.

This receptor was taken from a human patient who received an intestinal transplant, so some T cells may come from the graft donor. This chain links TRBV7-6 with TRBJ2-7; 9 bases map to TRBD2. The sample was PBMCs, taken 26 days after transplant. CDR3 sequence (DNA): TGTGCCAGCAGCTCGGGCGGGAGGGGCTACGAGCAGTACTTC. This translates into CASSSGGRGYEQYF.